This T cell receptor (beta chain) came from a study of blood T cells in healthy people across ages. Study results and limitations: Correlation between TCR beta diversity and naive T cell percentage was strong. With age, beta diversity per million T cells declined roughly linearly, significantly by 30 to 40.

The V and J ends lost 4 bases and 0 bases, in that order; junction bases with no gene match: 8. This CDR3 is built from 16 residues. In germline, CDR1 is LGHDT, CDR2 YNNKEL (reference sequence). The donors, healthy Caucasians from Russia, were aged about 6 to 100. A second PCR, run for about 6 to 11 cycles, used a sample-barcoded 5' primer plus a J-beta primer mix. Each CDR3 protein is one row after TCRdb ran MiXCR on the 5' RACE reads. The sample yields roughly 640,000 distinct CDR3 sequences, less than 35% seen once. Points on this clonotype: Its antigen is as yet unknown. A much bigger clone sits one base away, suggesting this may be a read error.

This sequence joins TRBV3-1 and TRBJ1-2; 7 nucleotides align to TRBD1. This clonotype was sampled from a woman of 80 years or more in good health. The sample consisted of blood. CDR3 region: CASSRVGTDSNYGYTF. CDR3 coding DNA: TGTGCCAGCAGCCGGGTCGGGACAGACTCTAACTATGGCTACACCTTC.